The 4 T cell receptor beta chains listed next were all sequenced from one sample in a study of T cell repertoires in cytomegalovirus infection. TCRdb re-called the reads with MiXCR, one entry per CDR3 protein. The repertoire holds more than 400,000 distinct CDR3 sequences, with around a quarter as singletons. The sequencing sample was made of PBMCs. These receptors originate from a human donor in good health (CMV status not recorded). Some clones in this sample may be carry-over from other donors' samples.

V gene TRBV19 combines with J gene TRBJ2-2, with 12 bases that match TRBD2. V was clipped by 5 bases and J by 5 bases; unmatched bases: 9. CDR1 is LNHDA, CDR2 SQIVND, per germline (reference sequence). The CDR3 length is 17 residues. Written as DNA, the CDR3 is TGTGCCAGTAGTGCTAGACTAGCGGGAGAAGAAACCGGGGAGCTGTTTTTT. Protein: CASSARLAGEETGELFF.

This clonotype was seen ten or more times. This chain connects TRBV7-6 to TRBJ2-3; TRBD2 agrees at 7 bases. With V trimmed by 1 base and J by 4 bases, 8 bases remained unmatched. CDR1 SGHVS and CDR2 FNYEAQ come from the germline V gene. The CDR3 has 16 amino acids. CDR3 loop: CASSLGLAGVADTQYF. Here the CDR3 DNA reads TGTGCCAGCAGCTTAGGACTGGCGGGAGTGGCAGATACGCAGTATTTT.

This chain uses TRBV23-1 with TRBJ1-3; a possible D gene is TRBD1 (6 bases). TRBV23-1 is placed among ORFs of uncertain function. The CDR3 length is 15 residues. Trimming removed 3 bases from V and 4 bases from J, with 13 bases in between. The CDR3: CASSQRGDGGNTIYF. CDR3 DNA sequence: TGCGCCAGCAGTCAGAGGGGGGACGGAGGAAACACCATATATTTT.

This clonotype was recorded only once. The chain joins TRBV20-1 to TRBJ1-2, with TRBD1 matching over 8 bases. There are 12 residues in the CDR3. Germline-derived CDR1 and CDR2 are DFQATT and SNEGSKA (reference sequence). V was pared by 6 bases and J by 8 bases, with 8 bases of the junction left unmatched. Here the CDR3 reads CSAQDRERGYTF. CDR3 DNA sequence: TGCAGTGCCCAGGACAGGGAAAGGGGCTACACCTTC.